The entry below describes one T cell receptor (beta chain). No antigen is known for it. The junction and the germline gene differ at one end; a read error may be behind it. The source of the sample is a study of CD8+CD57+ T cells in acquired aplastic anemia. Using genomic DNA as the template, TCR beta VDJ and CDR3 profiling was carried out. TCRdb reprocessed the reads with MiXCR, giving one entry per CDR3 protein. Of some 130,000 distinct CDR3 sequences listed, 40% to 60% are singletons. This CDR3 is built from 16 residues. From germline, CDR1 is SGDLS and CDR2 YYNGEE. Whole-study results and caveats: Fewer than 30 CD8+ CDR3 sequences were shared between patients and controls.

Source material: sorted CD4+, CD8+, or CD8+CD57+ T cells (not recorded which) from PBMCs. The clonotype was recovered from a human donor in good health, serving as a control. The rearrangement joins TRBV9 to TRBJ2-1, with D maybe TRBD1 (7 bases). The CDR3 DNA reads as TGTGCCAGCAGCGTACTCTCCCAGGGGGGAAACAATGAGCGGTTCTTC. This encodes CASSVLSQGGNNERFF.